The 20 T cell receptor beta chains below all came from one sample that was sequenced in a study of T cell repertoires in cytomegalovirus infection. TCRdb reanalysed the reads using MiXCR and keeps one entry per CDR3 protein. The sample records 300,000 to 400,000 distinct CDR3 sequences, 15% to 20% being singletons. Sequencing used PBMCs. These receptors were taken from a human donor in good health (CMV status not recorded). Some clones in this sample may be carry-over from other donors' samples.

The chain links TRBV2 to TRBJ1-2; 8 bases match TRBD1. The CDR3 is made up of 16 amino acids. Trimming at V came to 8 bases and at J to 4 bases, leaving 15 bases not matched to a gene. Germline CDR1 SNHLY, CDR2 FYNNEI. CDR3 residues: CASDKQGAVGGYGYTF. The CDR3 DNA follows: TGTGCCAGCGATAAGCAGGGGGCGGTTGGCGGCTATGGCTACACCTTC.

The chain uses TRBV24-1 and TRBJ1-5; 10 bases align to TRBD1. J was trimmed by 3 bases and V by 4 bases; bases with no gene match: 5. Per the germline V gene, CDR1 is KGHDR and CDR2 is SFDVKD. There are 16 residues in the CDR3. CDR3 sequence: CATSDPGQGPNQPQHF. CDR3 DNA sequence: TGTGCCACCAGTGACCCGGGACAGGGGCCCAATCAGCCCCAGCATTTT.

This clonotype was seen only once. J is TRBJ1-4 and V is TRBV29-1; TRBD1 might be the D (5 bases). From germline, CDR1 is SQVTM and CDR2 ANQGSEA. CDR3 length: 12 amino acids. Trimming shortened V by 4 bases and J by 5 bases, and 8 bases separated the two germline ends. CDR3 amino acids: CSVVAGNEKLFF. The CDR3 nucleotides read TGCAGCGTTGTGGCAGGGAATGAAAAACTGTTTTTT.

The chain couples TRBV20-1 to TRBJ1-4; a weak D match, TRBD1 (5 bases). Germline lookup yields CDR1 DFQATT and CDR2 SNEGSKA (reference sequence). The length of the CDR3 is 14 residues. Trimming took off 3 bases at V and 7 bases at J, with 15 bases between the two ends. As DNA, the CDR3 is TGCAGTGCTAGTATAGACGGGGCGGCTGAAAAACTGTTTTTT. It is translated as CSASIDGAAEKLFF.

The chain has TRBV20-1 and TRBJ2-3; perhaps TRBD2 as D (6 bases). The CDR3 has 16 residues. V was trimmed by 5 bases and J by 0 bases, leaving 18 bases between them. Germline V CDR1 and CDR2: DFQATT, SNEGSKA (reference sequence). The CDR3 loop is CSAPLTLAASTDTQYF. The DNA for the CDR3 is TGCAGTGCTCCACTTACCTTAGCGGCGAGCACAGATACGCAGTATTTT.

This clonotype came up many times. This chain uses TRBV7-2 with TRBJ1-1; D is unresolved. The CDR3 consists of 14 residues. V was cut by 3 bases and J by 0 bases, with 8 bases left in between. Germline CDR1 and CDR2: SGHTA and FQGNSA. CDR3 nucleotides: TGTGCCAGCAGCTTCGGGAACATGAACACTGAAGCTTTCTTT. It is translated as CASSFGNMNTEAFF.

The rearrangement joins TRBV18 to TRBJ1-1, with no clear D. This CDR3 has 13 amino acids. Trimming shortened V by 5 bases and J by 1 base, and 8 bases separated the two germline ends. Per germline, CDR1 KGHSH and CDR2 LQKENI. The CDR3 protein is CASSEGKNTEAFF. DNA for the CDR3: TGTGCCAGCTCAGAAGGGAAGAACACTGAAGCTTTCTTT.

This clonotype was observed at least ten times. This chain joins TRBV7-2 and TRBJ2-5; D is ambiguous. Germline CDR1 is SGHTA and CDR2 is FQGNSA. V was pared by 5 bases and J by 4 bases, with 17 bases between. The CDR3 consists of 15 residues. The CDR3 DNA follows: TGTGCCAGCAGCACCTCGACCCTTATAGGAGAGACCCAGTACTTC. This sequence encodes CASSTSTLIGETQYF.

The V call is TRBV12-3 or TRBV12-4, the J call TRBJ1-2; a weak D match, TRBD1 (6 bases). This CDR3 is built from 14 residues. V lost 1 base and J lost 2, with 8 bases in between. For the CDR3, the DNA is TGTGCCAGCAGTTTAGGACAGGCGAACTATGGCTACACCTTC. Its translation: CASSLGQANYGYTF.

This sequence joins TRBV5-6 and TRBJ1-3; D remains ambiguous. Trimming shortened V by 4 bases and J by 0 bases, and 11 bases separated the two germline ends. From germline, CDR1 is SGHDT and CDR2 YYEEEE. This CDR3 contains 15 residues. The CDR3 protein is CASSGPGYSGNTIYF. The DNA of the CDR3 is TGTGCCAGCAGCGGGCCGGGCTACTCTGGAAACACCATATATTTT.

Ten or more counts support this clonotype. The CDR3 reads CASSLVEGPNYGYTF. The DNA for the CDR3 is TGTGCCAGCAGCTTAGTCGAGGGCCCTAACTATGGCTACACCTTC. The rearrangement uses TRBV7-2 and TRBJ1-2; D call uncertain. Trimming cost V 1 base and J 0 bases, with 9 bases left between them. Germline assignment: CDR1 SGHTA and CDR2 FQGNSA. This CDR3 has 15 amino acids.

The rearrangement links TRBV7-3 to TRBJ1-2; the D gene is possibly TRBD1 (5 bases). The germline V and J ends were trimmed by 3 bases and 13 bases, with 12 bases remaining between them. The CDR3 consists of 11 residues. CDR1 SGHTA and CDR2 FQGTGA come from the germline V gene. This chain's CDR3 is CASSFDSGVTF. The DNA of the CDR3 is TGTGCCAGCAGCTTTGACAGCGGGGTCACCTTC.

This clonotype has more than one count but fewer than ten. This chain connects TRBV20-1 to TRBJ1-4; perhaps TRBD1 as D (6 bases). Germline CDR1 reads DFQATT; CDR2 reads SNEGSKA (reference sequence). Trimming left V 3 bases short and J 4 bases short, with 9 bases between. This CDR3 has 13 amino acids. The CDR3 DNA sequence: TGCAGTGCTAGCGGACAGAGTAATGAAAAACTGTTTTTT. Translated, it gives CSASGQSNEKLFF.

This clonotype was seen at least ten times. V usage is TRBV7-2 and J usage is TRBJ2-2, with D maybe TRBD2 (5 bases). This CDR3 spans 12 amino acids. The ends were cut back, 5 bases at V and 5 bases at J, with 6 bases in the middle. Germline V gene lookup returns CDR1 SGHTA and CDR2 FQGNSA. The CDR3 nucleotides are TGTGCCAGCAGCAGGAGGACCGGGGAGCTGTTTTTT. Amino acids: CASSRRTGELFF.

This clonotype occurred many times. This CDR3 is CATSSGQPVREQYF. CDR3 in DNA: TGTGCCACCTCAAGTGGACAGCCCGTACGGGAGCAGTACTTC. The chain couples TRBV10-3 to TRBJ2-7; D perhaps matches TRBD1 (6 bases). The CDR3 has 14 amino acids. The germline V gene has CDR1 ENHRY and CDR2 SYGVKD. The V gene lost 10 bases and the J gene lost 7 bases, with 23 bases spanning the gap.

V gene TRBV19 combines with J gene TRBJ2-3, with D unresolved. The CDR3 covers 14 residues. Trimming removed 4 bases at V and 4 bases at J, with 12 bases between. In germline, CDR1 is LNHDA, CDR2 SQIVND (reference sequence). Written as DNA, the CDR3 is TGTGCCAGTAGTAAGGGTCCTGGGGCAGATACGCAGTATTTT. Its protein product is CASSKGPGADTQYF.

This clonotype was found a few times. The chain couples TRBV7-9 to TRBJ2-3, with D maybe TRBD2 (5 bases). V was cut by 5 bases and J by 5 bases, with 17 bases left in between. The CDR3 extends over 15 amino acids. Germline values: CDR1 SEHNR, CDR2 FQNEAQ (reference sequence). The CDR3 is CASSPSGSRLDTQYF. In DNA, the CDR3 is TGTGCCAGCAGCCCGTCGGGGAGTCGTTTAGATACGCAGTATTTT.

This clonotype was found many times. This chain links TRBV11-3 with TRBJ1-1; tentatively, D is TRBD1 (5 bases). The germline V gene has CDR1 SGHNT and CDR2 YENEEA. The CDR3 loop spans 14 amino acids. Trimming cost V 5 bases and J 0 bases, with 10 bases left between them. In DNA form, the CDR3 reads TGTGCCAGCAGCCCGGGGACCTTGAACACTGAAGCTTTCTTT. This encodes CASSPGTLNTEAFF.

The table lists this clonotype with a few counts. The chain joins TRBV12-3 or TRBV12-4 to TRBJ1-2; 8 bases are shared with TRBD1. With V trimmed by 8 bases and J by 5 bases, 4 bases remained unmatched. The CDR3 runs to 12 residues. The CDR3 reads CASQGARYGYTF. The CDR3 DNA is TGTGCCAGCCAGGGGGCAAGGTATGGCTACACCTTC.

The gene calls are TRBV10-3 and TRBJ2-7; TRBD2 aligns across 11 bases. The ends lost 3 bases at V and 1 base at J; junction bases unmatched: 5. The germline V gene encodes CDR1 ENHRY and CDR2 SYGVKD. This CDR3 comprises 16 residues. The CDR3 nucleotides are TGTGCCATCAGTGAAGCTAGCGGGGGGACATCCTACGAGCAGTACTTC. This encodes CAISEASGGTSYEQYF.